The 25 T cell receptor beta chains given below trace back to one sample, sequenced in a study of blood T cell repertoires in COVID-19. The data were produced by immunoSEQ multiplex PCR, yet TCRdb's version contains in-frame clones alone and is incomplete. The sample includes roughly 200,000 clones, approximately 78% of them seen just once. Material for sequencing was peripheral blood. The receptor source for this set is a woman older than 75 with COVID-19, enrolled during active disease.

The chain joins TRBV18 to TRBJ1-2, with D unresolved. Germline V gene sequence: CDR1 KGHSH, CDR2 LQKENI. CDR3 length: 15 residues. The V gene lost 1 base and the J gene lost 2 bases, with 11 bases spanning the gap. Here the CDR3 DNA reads TGTGCCAGCTCACCACGCGGGGAGCCCAACTATGGCTACACCTTC. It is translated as CASSPRGEPNYGYTF.

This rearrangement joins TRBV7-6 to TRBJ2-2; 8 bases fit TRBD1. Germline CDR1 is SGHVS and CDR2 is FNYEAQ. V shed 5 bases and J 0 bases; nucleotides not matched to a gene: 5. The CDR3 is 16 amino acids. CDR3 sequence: CASSPQQGANTGELFF. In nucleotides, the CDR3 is TGTGCCAGCAGCCCTCAACAGGGGGCGAACACCGGGGAGCTGTTTTTT.

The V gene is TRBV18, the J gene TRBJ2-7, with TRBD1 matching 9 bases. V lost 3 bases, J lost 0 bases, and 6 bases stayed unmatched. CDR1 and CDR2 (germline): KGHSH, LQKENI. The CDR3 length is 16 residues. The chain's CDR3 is CASSPTRDRASYEQYF. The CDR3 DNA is TGTGCCAGCTCACCGACCCGGGACAGGGCCTCCTACGAGCAGTACTTC.

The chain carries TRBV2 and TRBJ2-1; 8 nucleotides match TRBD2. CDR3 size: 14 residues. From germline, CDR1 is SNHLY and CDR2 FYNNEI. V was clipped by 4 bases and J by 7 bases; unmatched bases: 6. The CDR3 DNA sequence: TGTGCCAGCAGTGTTAGCGGGATCGGGAATGAGCAGTTCTTC. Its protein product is CASSVSGIGNEQFF.

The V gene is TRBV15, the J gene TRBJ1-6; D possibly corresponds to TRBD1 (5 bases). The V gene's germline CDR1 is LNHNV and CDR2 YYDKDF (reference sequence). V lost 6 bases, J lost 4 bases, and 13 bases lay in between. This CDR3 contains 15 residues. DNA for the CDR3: TGTGCCACCAGTAAAGACAGCGCTTATAATTCACCCCTCCACTTT. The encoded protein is CATSKDSAYNSPLHF.

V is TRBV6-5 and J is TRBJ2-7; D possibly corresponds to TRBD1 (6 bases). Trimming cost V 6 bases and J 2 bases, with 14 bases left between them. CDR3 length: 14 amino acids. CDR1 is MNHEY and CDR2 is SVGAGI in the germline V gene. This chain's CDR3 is CASRGSGDTYEQYF. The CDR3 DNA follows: TGTGCCAGCAGGGGGTCAGGGGACACCTACGAGCAGTACTTC.

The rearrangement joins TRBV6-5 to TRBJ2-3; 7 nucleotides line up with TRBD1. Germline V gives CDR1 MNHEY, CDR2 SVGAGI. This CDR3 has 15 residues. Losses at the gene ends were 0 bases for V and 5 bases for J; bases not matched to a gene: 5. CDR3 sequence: CASSYSDRVGDTQYF. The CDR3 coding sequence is TGTGCCAGCAGTTACTCCGACAGGGTGGGAGATACGCAGTATTTT.

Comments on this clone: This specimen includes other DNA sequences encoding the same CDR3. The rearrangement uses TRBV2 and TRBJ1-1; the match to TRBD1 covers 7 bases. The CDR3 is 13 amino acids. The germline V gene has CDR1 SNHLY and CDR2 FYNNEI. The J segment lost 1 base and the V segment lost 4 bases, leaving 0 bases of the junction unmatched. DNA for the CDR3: TGTGCCAGCAGTGGACAGGGGAACACTGAAGCTTTCTTT. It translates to CASSGQGNTEAFF.

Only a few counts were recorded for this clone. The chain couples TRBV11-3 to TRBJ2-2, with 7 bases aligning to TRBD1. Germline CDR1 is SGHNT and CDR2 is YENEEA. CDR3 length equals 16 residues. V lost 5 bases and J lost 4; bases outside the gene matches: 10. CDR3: CASSPSEGGGTGELFF. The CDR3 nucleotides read TGTGCCAGCAGCCCCAGTGAAGGGGGCGGCACCGGGGAGCTGTTTTTT. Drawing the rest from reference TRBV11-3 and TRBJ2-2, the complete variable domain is EAGVVQSPRYKIIEKKQPVAFWCNPISGHNTLYWYLQNLGQGPELLIRYENEEAVDDSQLPKDRFSAERLKGVDSTLKIQPAELGDSAVYLCASSPSEGGGTGELFFGEGSRLTVL.

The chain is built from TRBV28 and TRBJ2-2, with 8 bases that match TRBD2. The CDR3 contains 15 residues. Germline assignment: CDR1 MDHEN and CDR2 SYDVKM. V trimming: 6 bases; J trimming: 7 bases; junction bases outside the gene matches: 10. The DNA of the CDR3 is TGTGCCAGCAGCGGAGCGGGAGAATCAGTCGGGGAGCTGTTTTTT. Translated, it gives CASSGAGESVGELFF.

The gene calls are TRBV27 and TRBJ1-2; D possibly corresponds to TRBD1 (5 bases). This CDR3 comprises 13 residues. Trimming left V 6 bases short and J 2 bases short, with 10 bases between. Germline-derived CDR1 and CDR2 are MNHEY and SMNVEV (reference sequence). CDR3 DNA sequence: TGTGCCAGCAGCCCCACAGGAAACTATGGCTACACCTTC. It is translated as CASSPTGNYGYTF.

The CDR3 bases are TGCAGCGTTGAAGTGCAGGGAAGGCACACTGAAGCTTTCTTT. Translation gives CSVEVQGRHTEAFF. The chain combines TRBV29-1 with TRBJ1-1, with a tentative D call TRBD1 (5 bases). CDR3 length: 14 residues. Trimming left V 1 base short and J 3 bases short, with 12 bases between. Germline CDR1 is SQVTM and CDR2 is ANQGSEA.

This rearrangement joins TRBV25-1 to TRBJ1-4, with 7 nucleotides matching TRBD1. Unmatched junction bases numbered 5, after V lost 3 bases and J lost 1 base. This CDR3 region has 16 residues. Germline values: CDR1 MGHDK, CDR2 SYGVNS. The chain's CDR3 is CASSDRYRGTNEKLFF. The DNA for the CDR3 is TGTGCCAGCAGTGACCGCTACAGGGGAACTAATGAAAAACTGTTTTTT.

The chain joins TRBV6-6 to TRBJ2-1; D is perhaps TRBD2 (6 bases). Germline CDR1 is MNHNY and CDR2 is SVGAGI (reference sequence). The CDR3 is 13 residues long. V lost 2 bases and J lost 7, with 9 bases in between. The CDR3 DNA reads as TGTGCCAGCAGTTACCCGGCGGGGAATGAGCAGTTCTTC. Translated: CASSYPAGNEQFF.

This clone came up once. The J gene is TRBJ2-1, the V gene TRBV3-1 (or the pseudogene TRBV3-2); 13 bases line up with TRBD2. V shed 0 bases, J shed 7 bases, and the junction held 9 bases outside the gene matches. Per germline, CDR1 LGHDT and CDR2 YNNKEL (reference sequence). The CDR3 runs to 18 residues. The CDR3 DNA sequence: TGTGCCAGCAGCCAAGAACGGAGGACTAGCGGGAGAGAGAATGAGCAGTTCTTC. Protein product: CASSQERRTSGRENEQFF.

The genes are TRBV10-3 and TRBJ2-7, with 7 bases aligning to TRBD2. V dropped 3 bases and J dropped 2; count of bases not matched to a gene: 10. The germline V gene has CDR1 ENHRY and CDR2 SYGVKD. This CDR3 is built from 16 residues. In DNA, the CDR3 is TGTGCCATCAGTGACGGACTAGGCGGGGTCACCTACGAGCAGTACTTC. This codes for CAISDGLGGVTYEQYF.

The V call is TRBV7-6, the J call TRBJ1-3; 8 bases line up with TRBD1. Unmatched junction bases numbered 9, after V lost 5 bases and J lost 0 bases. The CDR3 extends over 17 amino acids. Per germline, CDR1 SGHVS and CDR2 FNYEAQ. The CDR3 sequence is CASSGPGQESSGNTIYF. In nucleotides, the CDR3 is TGTGCCAGCAGCGGACCGGGACAGGAAAGCTCTGGAAACACCATATATTTT.

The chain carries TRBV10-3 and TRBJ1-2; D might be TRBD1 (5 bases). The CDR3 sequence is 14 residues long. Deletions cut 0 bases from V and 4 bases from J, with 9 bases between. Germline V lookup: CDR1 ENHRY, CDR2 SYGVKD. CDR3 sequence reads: CAISESPGIYGYTF. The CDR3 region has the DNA TGTGCCATCAGTGAGTCGCCAGGGATCTATGGCTACACCTTC.

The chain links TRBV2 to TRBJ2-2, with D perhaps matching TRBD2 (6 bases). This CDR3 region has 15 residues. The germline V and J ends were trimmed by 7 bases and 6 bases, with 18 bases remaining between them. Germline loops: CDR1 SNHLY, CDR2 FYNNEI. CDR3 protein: CASMGLGQRAGELFF. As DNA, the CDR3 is TGTGCCAGCATGGGACTGGGGCAGCGGGCCGGGGAGCTGTTTTTT.

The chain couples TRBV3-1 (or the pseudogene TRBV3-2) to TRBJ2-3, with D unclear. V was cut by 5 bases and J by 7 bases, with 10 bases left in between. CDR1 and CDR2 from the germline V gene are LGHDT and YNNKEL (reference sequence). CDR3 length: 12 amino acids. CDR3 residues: CASSSPPYTQYF. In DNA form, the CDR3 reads TGTGCCAGCAGCTCCCCTCCCTATACGCAGTATTTT.

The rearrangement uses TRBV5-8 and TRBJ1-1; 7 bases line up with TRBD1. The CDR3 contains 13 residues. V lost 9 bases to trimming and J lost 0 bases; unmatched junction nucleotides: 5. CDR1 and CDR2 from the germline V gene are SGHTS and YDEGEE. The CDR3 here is CAIVGQMNTEAFF. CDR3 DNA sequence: TGTGCCATCGTGGGACAGATGAACACTGAAGCTTTCTTT.

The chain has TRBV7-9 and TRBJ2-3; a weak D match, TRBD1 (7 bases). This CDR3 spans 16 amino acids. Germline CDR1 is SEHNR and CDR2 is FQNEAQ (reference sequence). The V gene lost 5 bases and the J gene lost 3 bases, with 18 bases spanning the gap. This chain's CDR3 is CASSPGQFGTTDTQYF. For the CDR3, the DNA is TGTGCCAGCAGCCCGGGACAGTTCGGGACTACAGATACGCAGTATTTT. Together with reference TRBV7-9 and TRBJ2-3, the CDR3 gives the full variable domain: DTGVSQNPRHKITKRGQNVTFRCDPISEHNRLYWYRQTLGQGPEFLTYFQNEAQLEKSRLLSDRFSAERPKGSFSTLEIQRTEQGDSAMYLCASSPGQFGTTDTQYFGPGTRLTVL.

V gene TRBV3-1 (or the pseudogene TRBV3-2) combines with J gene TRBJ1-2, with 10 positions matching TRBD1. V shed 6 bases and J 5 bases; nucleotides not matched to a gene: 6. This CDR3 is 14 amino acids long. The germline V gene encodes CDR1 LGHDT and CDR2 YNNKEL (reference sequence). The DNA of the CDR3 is TGTGCCAGCAGAAGACAGGGGGCAGGGTATGGCTACACCTTC. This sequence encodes CASRRQGAGYGYTF.

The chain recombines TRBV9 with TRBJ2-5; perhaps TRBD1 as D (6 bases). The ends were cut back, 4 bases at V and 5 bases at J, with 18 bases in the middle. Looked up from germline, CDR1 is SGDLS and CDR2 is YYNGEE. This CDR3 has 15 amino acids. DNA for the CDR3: TGTGCCAGCAGCCATGGGACACGATTTCGGGAGACCCAGTACTTC. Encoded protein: CASSHGTRFRETQYF.

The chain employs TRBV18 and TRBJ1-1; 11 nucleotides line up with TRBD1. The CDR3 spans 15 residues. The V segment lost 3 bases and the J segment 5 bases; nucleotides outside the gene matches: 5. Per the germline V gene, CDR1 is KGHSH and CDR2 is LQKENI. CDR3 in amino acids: CASSPGQGAGTEAFF. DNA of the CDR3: TGTGCCAGCTCACCCGGACAGGGGGCAGGGACTGAAGCTTTCTTT.